The clone carrying this T cell receptor beta chain occurred many times. Each ophthalmopathy patient scored at least 3 on the Clinical Activity Score and at least 4 on NOSPECS grade, with duration under 3 months. This entry is derived from a study of T cells in Graves' hyperthyroidism and ophthalmopathy. Trimming shortened V by 0 bases and J by 5 bases, and 13 bases separated the two germline ends. Germline-derived CDR1 and CDR2 are MNHEY and SVGAGI. The CDR3 runs to 15 residues. Amplification yielded TCR beta CDR3 regions, with RNA transcripts as the source. The primer set for the first-round RT-PCR of the TCR CDR3 was HTBI. TCRdb analysed the multiplex PCR reads with MiXCR anew, one entry per CDR3 protein. The sample holds about 600,000 distinct CDR3 sequences; 14% are singletons and the top ten take roughly 7.7%.

This clonotype was sampled from a woman younger than 30 with Graves' ophthalmopathy. The chain uses TRBV6-5 and TRBJ1-2; no clear D gene. Sequenced input: blood. CDR3 loop: CASSYSTADPYGYTF. The CDR3 DNA follows: TGTGCCAGCAGTTACTCGACGGCAGACCCATATGGCTACACCTTC.